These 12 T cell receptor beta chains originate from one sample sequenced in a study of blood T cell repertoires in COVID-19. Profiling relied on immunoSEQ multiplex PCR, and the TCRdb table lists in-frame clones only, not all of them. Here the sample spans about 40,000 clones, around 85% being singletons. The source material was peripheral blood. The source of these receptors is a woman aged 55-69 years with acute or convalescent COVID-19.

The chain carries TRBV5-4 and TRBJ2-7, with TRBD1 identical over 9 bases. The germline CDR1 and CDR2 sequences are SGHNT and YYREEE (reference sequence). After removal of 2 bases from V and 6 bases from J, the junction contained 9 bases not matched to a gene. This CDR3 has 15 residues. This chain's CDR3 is CASSFPGTGSFEQYF. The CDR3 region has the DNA TGTGCCAGCAGCTTTCCCGGGACAGGGTCTTTCGAGCAGTACTTC. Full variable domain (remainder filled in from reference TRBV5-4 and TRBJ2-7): ETGVTQSPTHLIKTRGQQVTLRCSSQSGHNTVSWYQQALGQGPQFIFQYYREEENGRGNFPPRFSGLQFPNYSSELNVNALELDDSALYLCASSFPGTGSFEQYFGPGTRLTVT.

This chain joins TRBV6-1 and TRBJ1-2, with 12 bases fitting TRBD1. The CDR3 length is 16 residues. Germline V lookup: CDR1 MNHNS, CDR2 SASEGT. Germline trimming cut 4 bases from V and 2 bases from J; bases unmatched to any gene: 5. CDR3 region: CASSVGDRGLNYGYTF. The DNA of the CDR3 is TGTGCCAGCAGTGTTGGGGACAGGGGGCTCAACTATGGCTACACCTTC.

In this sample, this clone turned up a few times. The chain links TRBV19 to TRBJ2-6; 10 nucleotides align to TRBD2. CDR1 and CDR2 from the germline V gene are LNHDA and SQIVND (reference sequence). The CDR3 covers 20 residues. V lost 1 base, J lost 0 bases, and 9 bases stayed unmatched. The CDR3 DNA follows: TGTGCCAGTAGTATAGGGCTATCTAGCGGGGGTTACTCTGGGGCCAACGTCCTGACTTTC. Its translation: CASSIGLSSGGYSGANVLTF.

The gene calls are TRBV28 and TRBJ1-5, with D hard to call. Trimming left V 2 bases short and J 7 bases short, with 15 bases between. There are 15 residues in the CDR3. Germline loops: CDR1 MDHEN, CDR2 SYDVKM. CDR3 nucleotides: TGTGCCAGCAGTTTAAGCGGGTCAGGAGGGCAGCCCCAGCATTTT. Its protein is CASSLSGSGGQPQHF.

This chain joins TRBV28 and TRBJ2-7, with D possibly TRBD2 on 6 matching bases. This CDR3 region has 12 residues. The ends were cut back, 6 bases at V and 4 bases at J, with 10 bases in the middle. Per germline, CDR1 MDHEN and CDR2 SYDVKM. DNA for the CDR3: TGTGCCAGCAGCCTGGGACTTTACGAGCAGTACTTC. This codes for CASSLGLYEQYF.

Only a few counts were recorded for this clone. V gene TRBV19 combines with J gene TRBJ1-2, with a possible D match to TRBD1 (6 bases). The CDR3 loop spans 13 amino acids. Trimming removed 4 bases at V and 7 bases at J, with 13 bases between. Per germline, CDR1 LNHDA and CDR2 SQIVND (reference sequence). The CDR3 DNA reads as TGTGCCAGTAGTAGAGACAGGACTGCTGGCTACACCTTC. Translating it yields CASSRDRTAGYTF.

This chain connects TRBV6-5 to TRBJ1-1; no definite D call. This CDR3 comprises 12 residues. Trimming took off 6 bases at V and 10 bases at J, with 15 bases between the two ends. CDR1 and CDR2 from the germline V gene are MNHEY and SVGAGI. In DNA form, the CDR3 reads TGTGCCAGCAGCCCCCAGAGGAGTGGAGCTTTCTTT. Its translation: CASSPQRSGAFF.

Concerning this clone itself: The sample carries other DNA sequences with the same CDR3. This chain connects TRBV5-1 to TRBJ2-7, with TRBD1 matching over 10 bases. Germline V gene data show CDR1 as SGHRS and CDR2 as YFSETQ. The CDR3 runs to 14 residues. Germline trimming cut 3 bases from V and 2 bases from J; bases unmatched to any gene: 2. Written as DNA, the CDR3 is TGCGCCAGCAGCTCCGGGACAGGGGCCTACGAGCAGTACTTC. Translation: CASSSGTGAYEQYF.

The CDR3 loop is CASSLKGGGASYNSPLHF. CDR3 in DNA: TGTGCCAGCAGCTTAAAGGGGGGGGGAGCATCCTATAATTCACCCCTCCACTTT. This chain joins TRBV7-2 and TRBJ1-6; the D gene is possibly TRBD1 (6 bases). This CDR3 region has 18 residues. In germline, CDR1 is SGHTA, CDR2 FQGNSA. V lost 2 bases and J lost 1, with 15 bases in between.

CDR3 coding DNA: TGTGCCAGCAGTTTAGGGGCAGGAAGAAACACCATATATTTT. Amino acids: CASSLGAGRNTIYF. V usage is TRBV6-5 and J usage is TRBJ1-3, with D possibly matching TRBD1 (5 bases). Trimming pared 4 bases from V and 5 bases from J, leaving 12 bases between. The CDR3 contains 14 residues. Germline-derived CDR1 and CDR2 are MNHEY and SVGAGI.

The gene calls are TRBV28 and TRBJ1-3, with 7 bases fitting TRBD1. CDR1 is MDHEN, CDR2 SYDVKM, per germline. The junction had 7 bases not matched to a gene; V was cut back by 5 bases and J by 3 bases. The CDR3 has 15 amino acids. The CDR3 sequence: CASSAKTGYGNTIYF. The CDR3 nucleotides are TGTGCCAGCAGTGCCAAGACAGGGTATGGAAACACCATATATTTT.

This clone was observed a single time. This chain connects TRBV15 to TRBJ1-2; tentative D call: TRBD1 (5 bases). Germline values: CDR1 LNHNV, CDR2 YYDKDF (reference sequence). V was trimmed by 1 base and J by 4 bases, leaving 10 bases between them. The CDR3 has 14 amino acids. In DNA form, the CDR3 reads TGTGCCACCAGCAGAGTTAGAACAGGCTATGGCTACACCTTC. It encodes CATSRVRTGYGYTF.